This T cell receptor beta chain came from a study of blood T cells in healthy people across ages. The CDR3 loop spans 16 amino acids. Germline CDR1 is WSHSY and CDR2 is SAAADI. The V and J ends lost 5 bases and 1 base respectively, with 16 bases between them. In regard to this clonotype: Its antigen is not identified.

Notes on the study in general: Getting older went along with TCR beta diversity per million T cells dropping roughly linearly. Long-lived donors exceeded aged donors in naive CD4+ cells and diversity. CMV status of donors was not determined, possibly confounding expanded clonotype changes.

Peripheral blood, around 10 milliliters per donor, was collected. A sample-barcoded 5' primer and a J-beta primer mix were used in a second PCR of roughly 6 to 11 cycles. From the 5' RACE reads, TCRdb called clonotypes with MiXCR, one entry per CDR3 protein. The data hold 580,000 or so distinct CDR3 sequences, with more than 45% observed a single time. The origin of this receptor is a man at least 80 years old in good health. The rearrangement links TRBV10-2 to TRBJ2-3, with D possibly TRBD2 on 5 matching bases. The specimen sequenced was blood. Written as DNA, the CDR3 is TGCGCCAGCAGTCAAGGACTCGCCGCTGGCACAGATACGCAGTATTTT. It translates to CASSQGLAAGTDTQYF.